The 25 T cell receptor beta chains in this list originate from one sample, sequenced in a study of long-term antiretroviral therapy in people with HIV. Run at survey level, the immunoSEQ assay was version v3.0. Sequenced by immunoSEQ multiplex PCR; TCRdb stores in-frame clones only, minus some. The table shows approximately 23,000 clones, with 81% occurring only once. The sample was unsorted PBMCs, taken 1.5 years after starting antiretroviral therapy. Receptors originate from a man aged 30-40 years with HIV.

The chain couples TRBV30 to TRBJ1-1; tentative D call: TRBD1 (6 bases). The CDR3 is 11 amino acids. Germline CDR1 and CDR2: GTSNPN and SVGIG (reference sequence). V was clipped by 5 bases and J by 3 bases, with 7 bases between them. As DNA, the CDR3 is TGTGCCTGGGAGGGGGACACTGAAGCTTTCTTT. Translated, it gives CAWEGDTEAFF.

V and J are TRBV7-9 and TRBJ1-1, with D uncertain. This CDR3 has 13 residues. Trimming took off 5 bases at V and 9 bases at J, with 16 bases between the two ends. From germline, CDR1 is SEHNR and CDR2 FQNEAQ (reference sequence). DNA for the CDR3: TGTGCCAGCAGCGAGGCTGGGCGTCTCCAAGCTTTCTTT. Its translation: CASSEAGRLQAFF.

The chain employs TRBV19 and TRBJ1-1, with 7 bases identical to TRBD1. The CDR3 is 14 residues long. V lost 5 bases, J lost 1 base, and 4 bases stayed unmatched. Per germline, CDR1 LNHDA and CDR2 SQIVND (reference sequence). For the CDR3, the DNA is TGTGCCAGTAGTGGTCGACAGGGGAACACTGAAGCTTTCTTT. Protein sequence: CASSGRQGNTEAFF.

V usage is TRBV7-9 and J usage is TRBJ1-5; TRBD1 aligns across 7 bases. After removal of 1 base from V and 4 bases from J, the junction contained 7 bases not matched to a gene. CDR3 length: 16 amino acids. Germline loops: CDR1 SEHNR, CDR2 FQNEAQ (reference sequence). The CDR3 loop is CASSLGGAGGNQPQHF. The CDR3 nucleotides read TGTGCCAGCAGCTTAGGAGGGGCAGGGGGGAATCAGCCCCAGCATTTT.

This clone was detected only a few times. The chain recombines TRBV6-6 with TRBJ1-1; TRBD1 is a possible D gene (5 bases). The CDR3 totals 14 residues. The germline V and J ends were trimmed by 5 bases and 1 base, with 11 bases remaining between them. Germline V gene lookup returns CDR1 MNHNY and CDR2 SVGAGI (reference sequence). The CDR3 sequence is CASSPTGGNTEAFF. CDR3 nucleotide sequence: TGTGCCAGCAGTCCGACGGGGGGGAACACTGAAGCTTTCTTT.

This clone was counted a single time. The rearrangement joins TRBV7-8 to TRBJ2-2; 7 bases align to TRBD2. The V segment lost 1 base and the J segment 9 bases; nucleotides outside the gene matches: 8. The CDR3 is made up of 15 amino acids. The germline V gene has CDR1 SGHVS and CDR2 FQNEAQ. CDR3 DNA sequence: TGTGCCAGCAGCTTAGGAGTAGGCGGGAGCAGGGAGCTGTTTTTT. It specifies CASSLGVGGSRELFF.

The chain joins TRBV27 to TRBJ2-5; TRBD1 might be the D (5 bases). The ends were cut back, 3 bases at V and 7 bases at J, with 12 bases in the middle. CDR1 and CDR2 (germline): MNHEY, SMNVEV (reference sequence). This CDR3 comprises 13 residues. The CDR3 loop reads CASSFWGERTQYF. CDR3 nucleotide sequence: TGTGCCAGCAGTTTTTGGGGCGAGAGGACCCAGTACTTC.

The rearrangement links TRBV7-9 to TRBJ2-3; 7 nucleotides agree with TRBD1. The germline V gene encodes CDR1 SEHNR and CDR2 FQNEAQ (reference sequence). This CDR3 is built from 14 residues. With V trimmed by 8 bases and J by 3 bases, 8 bases remained unmatched. The CDR3 here is CASRTTGMTDTQYF. CDR3 in DNA: TGTGCCAGCCGAACGACAGGGATGACAGATACGCAGTATTTT.

J is TRBJ2-7 and V is TRBV9; no definite D call. The CDR3 covers 15 residues. V lost 1 base and J 2 bases, leaving 13 bases between the germline ends. Germline CDR1 and CDR2: SGDLS and YYNGEE. The CDR3 DNA is TGTGCCAGCAGCGTAAGGCCGGTAAGCGCCTACGAGCAGTACTTC. This translates into CASSVRPVSAYEQYF.

The rearrangement uses TRBV5-1 and TRBJ1-6, with 9 bases lining up with TRBD1. V lost 0 bases to trimming and J lost 10 bases; unmatched junction nucleotides: 5. The CDR3 has 15 amino acids. The germline CDR1 and CDR2 sequences are SGHRS and YFSETQ. The CDR3 here is CASSLAGTGRSPLHF. Here the CDR3 DNA reads TGCGCCAGCAGCTTGGCCGGGACAGGGCGGTCACCCCTCCACTTT. Full variable domain (rest looked up from reference TRBV5-1 and TRBJ1-6): KAGVTQTPRYLIKTRGQQVTLSCSPISGHRSVSWYQQTPGQGLQFLFEYFSETQRNKGNFPGRFSGRQFSNSRSEMNVSTLELGDSALYLCASSLAGTGRSPLHFGNGTRLTVT.

The table lists this clone with a few counts. The chain combines TRBV30 with TRBJ2-1; 8 bases map to TRBD2. Germline values: CDR1 GTSNPN, CDR2 SVGIG (reference sequence). The CDR3 loop spans 13 amino acids. Germline trimming cut 5 bases from V and 7 bases from J; bases unmatched to any gene: 7. CDR3 amino acids: CAWWGTSGNEQFF. CDR3 nucleotides: TGTGCCTGGTGGGGAACTAGCGGAAATGAGCAGTTCTTC.

This rearrangement joins TRBV4-2 to TRBJ2-7; 8 bases align to TRBD2. Germline values: CDR1 LGHNA, CDR2 YNFKEQ. The CDR3 extends over 13 amino acids. V lost 5 bases to trimming and J lost 3 bases; unmatched junction nucleotides: 3. The CDR3 is CASSSSGGYEQYF. The DNA of the CDR3 is TGTGCCAGCAGCTCAAGCGGGGGCTACGAGCAGTACTTC.

This clone was seen more than once but under ten times. This rearrangement joins TRBV27 to TRBJ2-5; no definite D call. The CDR3 has 12 residues. Germline-derived CDR1 and CDR2 are MNHEY and SMNVEV (reference sequence). V was pared by 5 bases and J by 5 bases, with 9 bases between. CDR3 amino acids: CASSARGETQYF. The DNA for the CDR3 is TGTGCCAGCAGTGCACGAGGCGAGACCCAGTACTTC.

The chain recombines TRBV7-9 with TRBJ2-1; no firm D call. The V end was cut by 3 bases, the J end by 6 bases, with 6 bases between. This CDR3 comprises 12 residues. Germline V gene sequence: CDR1 SEHNR, CDR2 FQNEAQ (reference sequence). DNA for the CDR3: TGTGCCAGCAGCTTGAATGTCAATGAGCAGTTCTTC. Translated: CASSLNVNEQFF.

The chain joins TRBV14 to TRBJ2-1; 7 bases are a match to TRBD2. Germline CDR1 SGHDN, CDR2 FVKESK. This CDR3 spans 15 amino acids. V was clipped by 3 bases and J by 3 bases; unmatched bases: 5. This CDR3 reads CASSHRAGHYNEQFF. Here the CDR3 DNA reads TGTGCCAGCAGCCATCGAGCGGGGCACTACAATGAGCAGTTCTTC.

The rearrangement links TRBV18 to TRBJ1-1; D possibly corresponds to TRBD1 (6 bases). CDR3 length equals 13 residues. Trimming left V 5 bases short and J 3 bases short, with 10 bases between. Germline V gene sequence: CDR1 KGHSH, CDR2 LQKENI. In nucleotides, the CDR3 is TGTGCCAGCTCAACGAACAGGGACACTGAAGCTTTCTTT. Protein product: CASSTNRDTEAFF.

The chain recombines TRBV5-1 with TRBJ2-4, with 8 bases lining up with TRBD1. This CDR3 region has 16 residues. Losses at the gene ends were 5 bases for V and 3 bases for J; bases not matched to a gene: 10. Germline V gene sequence: CDR1 SGHRS, CDR2 YFSETQ. CDR3 residues: CASRPGSGTGKNIQYF. CDR3 in DNA: TGCGCCAGCAGACCCGGATCCGGGACAGGCAAAAACATTCAGTACTTC.

The chain recombines TRBV18 with TRBJ2-2, with D perhaps being TRBD1 or TRBD2 (5 bases each). Trimming took 2 bases from V and 4 from J, leaving 20 bases between them. The germline V gene has CDR1 KGHSH and CDR2 LQKENI. CDR3 size: 18 residues. For the CDR3, the DNA is TGTGCCAGCTCACCAGGGGCCGGAGGCGGTTCGGGCACCGGGGAGCTGTTTTTT. Amino acids: CASSPGAGGGSGTGELFF.

V is TRBV5-4 and J is TRBJ2-2, with D possibly being TRBD1 (5 bases). The germline V gene has CDR1 SGHNT and CDR2 YYREEE (reference sequence). Trimming removed 3 bases at V and 1 base at J, with 13 bases between. The CDR3 has 16 residues. The CDR3 protein is CASSSRTRENTGELFF. CDR3 bases: TGTGCCAGCAGCTCAAGGACCAGGGAGAACACCGGGGAGCTGTTTTTT.

For the CDR3, the DNA is TGTGCCAGCAGCCAAGAAGGGGTGGGAGACTGGCGGGAGTTACCCTACAATGAGCAGTTCTTC. This translates into CASSQEGVGDWRELPYNEQFF. The chain carries TRBV14 and TRBJ2-1; 7 nucleotides match TRBD2. This CDR3 spans 21 amino acids. Germline V gene lookup returns CDR1 SGHDN and CDR2 FVKESK. J was trimmed by 2 bases and V by 0 bases; bases with no gene match: 19.

V and J are TRBV11-2 and TRBJ2-1; 14 positions match TRBD2. The CDR3 loop spans 14 amino acids. Germline values: CDR1 SGHAT, CDR2 FQNNGV. V shed 4 bases, J shed 9 bases, and the junction held 2 bases outside the gene matches. The CDR3 is CASSSGTSGSEQFF. In nucleotides, the CDR3 is TGTGCCAGCAGCTCCGGGACTAGCGGGAGTGAGCAGTTCTTC. The full variable domain, rest sourced from reference TRBV11-2 and TRBJ2-1, is EAGVAQSPRYKIIEKRQSVAFWCNPISGHATLYWYQQILGQGPKLLIQFQNNGVVDDSQLPKDRFSAERLKGVDSTLKIQPAKLEDSAVYLCASSSGTSGSEQFFGPGTRLTVL.

This clone was seen once. This chain uses TRBV28 with TRBJ1-1; TRBD1 is a possible D gene (6 bases). Germline CDR1 is MDHEN and CDR2 is SYDVKM. The V gene lost 5 bases and the J gene lost 4 bases, with 14 bases spanning the gap. CDR3 size: 14 residues. CDR3 coding DNA: TGTGCCAGCAGTACCCAACAGGGATTCACTGAAGCTTTCTTT. It specifies CASSTQQGFTEAFF.

This clone showed up just a few times. The rearrangement links TRBV7-9 to TRBJ2-7; D is perhaps TRBD1 or TRBD2 (5 bases each). Germline loops: CDR1 SEHNR, CDR2 FQNEAQ (reference sequence). This CDR3 spans 14 amino acids. V lost 0 bases and J 5 bases, leaving 11 bases between the germline ends. The CDR3 sequence: CASSLAVGDHEQYF. DNA of the CDR3: TGTGCCAGCAGCTTAGCCGTTGGGGACCACGAGCAGTACTTC. Full variable domain (outside the CDR3, taken from reference TRBV7-9 and TRBJ2-7): DTGVSQNPRHKITKRGQNVTFRCDPISEHNRLYWYRQTLGQGPEFLTYFQNEAQLEKSRLLSDRFSAERPKGSFSTLEIQRTEQGDSAMYLCASSLAVGDHEQYFGPGTRLTVT.

The J gene is TRBJ1-2, the V gene TRBV28; D gene unclear. The CDR3 runs 13 residues. Germline V gene sequence: CDR1 MDHEN, CDR2 SYDVKM. V was shortened by 4 bases and J by 7 bases, with 13 bases between the two germline ends. As DNA, the CDR3 is TGTGCCAGCAGTTCCGCCAGTAATGGTGGCTACACCTTC. Translation gives CASSSASNGGYTF.

The chain carries TRBV6-6 and TRBJ1-1; 11 bases line up with TRBD1. Losses at the gene ends were 5 bases for V and 7 bases for J; bases not matched to a gene: 9. Germline V gene sequence: CDR1 MNHNY, CDR2 SVGAGI (reference sequence). The CDR3 sequence is 15 residues long. DNA of the CDR3: TGTGCCAGCAGTCCGAGGACAGGGGGCTTAGATGAAGCTTTCTTT. It yields the protein CASSPRTGGLDEAFF.